The next 3 T cell receptor beta chains were all read from a single sample in a study of Ad26.COV2.S vaccination and SARS-CoV-2 variants. This sample's treatment: about 20 received Ad26.COV2.S at low or high dose, single or two shots; about 5 received placebo; per-sample allocation not given. On day 63 after the first injection, vaccine and placebo recipients gave samples. The data were produced by immunoSEQ multiplex PCR, yet TCRdb's version contains in-frame clones alone and is incomplete. Found here are 510,000 or so clones, around 88% of them singletons; the top ten hold 9.5% to 15%. The sequences come from peripheral blood, collected in a trial of Ad26.COV2.S vaccine versus placebo. The receptors come from a person between 18 and 65 years old who received the Ad26.COV2.S COVID-19 vaccine or a placebo.

In the case of this clone: Relative to the germline gene, one junction end is altered; a read error may explain this. This chain joins TRBV15 and TRBJ1-4; the D gene is possibly TRBD1 (5 bases). The CDR3 covers 14 residues. CDR1 and CDR2 (germline): LNHNV, YYDKDF (reference sequence). CDR3 sequence: CATSRATLGEKLFF. DNA of the CDR3: TGTGCCACCAGCAGAGCAACATTAGGGGAAAAATTGTTTTTT.

The chain links TRBV9 to TRBJ1-6; 9 bases are shared with TRBD1. There are 14 residues in the CDR3. Germline-derived CDR1 and CDR2 are SGDLS and YYNGEE. The V and J ends lost 6 bases and 11 bases, in that order; junction bases with no gene match: 9. CDR3 sequence reads: CASNEGQGRTPLHF. The CDR3 region has the DNA TGTGCCAGCAACGAAGGACAGGGGCGGACACCCCTCCACTTT.

The chain combines TRBV11-2 with TRBJ1-1; D may be TRBD1 (5 bases). From germline, CDR1 is SGHAT and CDR2 FQNNGV. This CDR3 is built from 16 residues. V was clipped by 8 bases and J by 3 bases, with 22 bases between them. This chain's CDR3 is CASRPGRGRKDTEAFF. CDR3 nucleotides: TGTGCCAGCCGACCAGGGAGGGGAAGAAAAGACACTGAAGCTTTCTTT.